Each of the 14 T cell receptor beta chains below was sequenced from the same sample in a study of cytomegalovirus exposure and HLA in healthy donors. PCR amplification relied on 60 Vbeta primers (plus 13 Jbeta primers). Some clones are missing from TCRdb's copy, which holds only in-frame ones; the method was immunoSEQ multiplex PCR. The table shows some 100,000 clones, with roughly 83% occurring only once. Source material: PBMCs. The source is a female donor in good health and CMV-seropositive.

V gene TRBV6-5 combines with J gene TRBJ2-7; 8 bases match TRBD1. Trimming removed 0 bases from V and 6 bases from J; junction bases left unmatched: 10. CDR3 length: 16 residues. CDR1 is MNHEY and CDR2 is SVGAGI in the germline V gene. CDR3 loop: CASSYSILRGPGEQYF. As DNA, the CDR3 is TGTGCCAGCAGTTACTCGATTCTCAGGGGGCCAGGCGAGCAGTACTTC.

Note on this clone: Other DNA variants within this sample encode the same CDR3. The genes are TRBV27 and TRBJ1-2; 7 bases agree with TRBD1. This CDR3 is built from 15 residues. Germline lookup yields CDR1 MNHEY and CDR2 SMNVEV (reference sequence). V lost 5 bases and J lost 4; bases outside the gene matches: 10. The CDR3 nucleotides read TGTGCCAGCAGTCCGAGGACAGGCCGAGGCTATGGCTACACCTTC. This gives the protein CASSPRTGRGYGYTF.

The V call is TRBV7-9, the J call TRBJ2-1, with 11 bases matching TRBD2. CDR1 is SEHNR and CDR2 is FQNEAQ in the germline V gene (reference sequence). J was trimmed by 3 bases and V by 5 bases; bases with no gene match: 3. The CDR3 runs 15 residues. The CDR3 nucleotides are TGTGCCAGCAGCCAAGGGACTAGCGGCTACAATGAGCAGTTCTTC. This codes for CASSQGTSGYNEQFF. The whole variable domain, remainder taken from reference TRBV7-9 and TRBJ2-1, is DTGVSQNPRHKITKRGQNVTFRCDPISEHNRLYWYRQTLGQGPEFLTYFQNEAQLEKSRLLSDRFSAERPKGSFSTLEIQRTEQGDSAMYLCASSQGTSGYNEQFFGPGTRLTVL.

V usage is TRBV6-6 and J usage is TRBJ1-4; D is ambiguous. The CDR3 covers 13 residues. The V end was cut by 5 bases, the J end by 5 bases, with 9 bases between. The germline CDR1 and CDR2 sequences are MNHNY and SVGAGI (reference sequence). DNA for the CDR3: TGTGCCAGCAGTCAGTTCCCCAATGAAAAACTGTTTTTT. Its translation: CASSQFPNEKLFF.

The chain is built from TRBV18 and TRBJ2-3, with D tentatively TRBD1 (6 bases). This CDR3 spans 15 amino acids. The V gene's germline CDR1 is KGHSH and CDR2 LQKENI. V lost 4 bases and J 0 bases, leaving 11 bases between the germline ends. CDR3 DNA: TGTGCCAGCTCACGTAGTAGGGGGAGCACAGATACGCAGTATTTT. Encoded protein: CASSRSRGSTDTQYF.

This rearrangement joins TRBV11-2 to TRBJ2-7; tentatively, D is TRBD1 (5 bases). From germline, CDR1 is SGHAT and CDR2 FQNNGV. Trimming pared 3 bases from V and 3 bases from J, leaving 9 bases between. The CDR3 spans 13 residues. In nucleotides, the CDR3 is TGTGCCAGCAGCTTCCGAGACAGCTACGAGCAGTACTTC. Translated: CASSFRDSYEQYF.

This chain connects TRBV5-1 to TRBJ2-4, with a tentative D call TRBD2 (7 bases). Germline V gene data show CDR1 as SGHRS and CDR2 as YFSETQ. V lost 4 bases and J lost 6, with 11 bases in between. The CDR3 length is 13 residues. CDR3 residues: CASSGGAGNIQYF. The CDR3 coding sequence is TGCGCCAGCAGCGGGGGGGCTGGAAACATTCAGTACTTC. Full variable domain (remainder filled in from reference TRBV5-1 and TRBJ2-4): KAGVTQTPRYLIKTRGQQVTLSCSPISGHRSVSWYQQTPGQGLQFLFEYFSETQRNKGNFPGRFSGRQFSNSRSEMNVSTLELGDSALYLCASSGGAGNIQYFGAGTRLSVL.

The chain joins TRBV30 to TRBJ2-2, with D perhaps matching TRBD1 (5 bases). Trimming cost V 5 bases and J 4 bases, with 11 bases left between them. Germline-derived CDR1 and CDR2 are GTSNPN and SVGIG (reference sequence). The CDR3 spans 13 residues. CDR3 sequence reads: CAWSGASTGELFF. CDR3 bases: TGTGCCTGGTCTGGGGCCTCCACCGGGGAGCTGTTTTTT.

On this clone itself: Other nucleotide sequences from this sample produce the same CDR3. The chain has TRBV4-1 and TRBJ2-4; the D is unclear. V lost 4 bases and J lost 8, with 15 bases in between. This CDR3 region has 14 residues. Germline V gene data show CDR1 as MGHRA and CDR2 as YSYEKL. Written as DNA, the CDR3 is TGCGCCAGCAGCCTCCGGCCCGCGGAAGACATTCAGTACTTC. This sequence encodes CASSLRPAEDIQYF.

The CDR3 sequence: CAWSKGLAGLSDEQYF. The DNA for the CDR3 is TGTGCCTGGAGTAAAGGACTAGCGGGGCTTTCGGACGAGCAGTACTTC. This sequence joins TRBV30 and TRBJ2-7; 12 nucleotides align to TRBD2. Germline CDR1 reads GTSNPN; CDR2 reads SVGIG (reference sequence). The CDR3 extends over 16 amino acids. The trim removed 2 bases at V and 5 bases at J, leaving 10 bases unmatched. The whole variable domain, remainder taken from reference TRBV30 and TRBJ2-7, is SQTIHQWPATLVQPVGSPLSLECTVEGTSNPNLYWYRQAAGRGLQLLFYSVGIGQISSEVPQNLSASRPQDRQFILSSKKLLLSDSGFYLCAWSKGLAGLSDEQYFGPGTRLTVT.

V gene TRBV30 combines with J gene TRBJ1-2; D is possibly TRBD1 (6 bases). Deletions cut 8 bases from V and 4 bases from J, with 14 bases between. CDR1 and CDR2 (germline): GTSNPN, SVGIG (reference sequence). This CDR3 spans 12 amino acids. DNA of the CDR3: TGTGCCCTAGTAGGGGGTTCCTATGGCTACACCTTC. This codes for CALVGGSYGYTF.

The chain is built from TRBV5-4 and TRBJ2-3, with a tentative D call TRBD1 (6 bases). Trimming left V 3 bases short and J 5 bases short, with 16 bases between. CDR1 and CDR2 from the germline V gene are SGHNT and YYREEE (reference sequence). This CDR3 is 15 amino acids long. CDR3 amino acids: CASSSQQGMGDTQYF. The CDR3 bases are TGTGCCAGCAGCTCCCAACAGGGAATGGGAGATACGCAGTATTTT. Based on the CDR3 plus reference TRBV5-4 and TRBJ2-3, the full variable domain is ETGVTQSPTHLIKTRGQQVTLRCSSQSGHNTVSWYQQALGQGPQFIFQYYREEENGRGNFPPRFSGLQFPNYSSELNVNALELDDSALYLCASSSQQGMGDTQYFGPGTRLTVL.

The gene calls are TRBV25-1 and TRBJ2-1; TRBD1 matches 9 bases. This CDR3 comprises 16 residues. The germline V gene has CDR1 MGHDK and CDR2 SYGVNS. Trimming removed 7 bases from V and 2 bases from J; junction bases left unmatched: 9. The CDR3 nucleotides read TGTGCCAGCACTAATAAACAGGGGGCGGCCTACAATGAGCAGTTCTTC. This sequence encodes CASTNKQGAAYNEQFF.

The genes are TRBV27 and TRBJ1-2, with 7 bases identical to TRBD1. The CDR3 is 15 amino acids. The junction had 11 bases not matched to a gene; V was cut back by 4 bases and J by 6 bases. Germline CDR1 and CDR2: MNHEY and SMNVEV (reference sequence). DNA for the CDR3: TGTGCCAGCAGTTCCTACAGGACAGGAGGTAATGGCTACACCTTC. Its translation is CASSSYRTGGNGYTF.